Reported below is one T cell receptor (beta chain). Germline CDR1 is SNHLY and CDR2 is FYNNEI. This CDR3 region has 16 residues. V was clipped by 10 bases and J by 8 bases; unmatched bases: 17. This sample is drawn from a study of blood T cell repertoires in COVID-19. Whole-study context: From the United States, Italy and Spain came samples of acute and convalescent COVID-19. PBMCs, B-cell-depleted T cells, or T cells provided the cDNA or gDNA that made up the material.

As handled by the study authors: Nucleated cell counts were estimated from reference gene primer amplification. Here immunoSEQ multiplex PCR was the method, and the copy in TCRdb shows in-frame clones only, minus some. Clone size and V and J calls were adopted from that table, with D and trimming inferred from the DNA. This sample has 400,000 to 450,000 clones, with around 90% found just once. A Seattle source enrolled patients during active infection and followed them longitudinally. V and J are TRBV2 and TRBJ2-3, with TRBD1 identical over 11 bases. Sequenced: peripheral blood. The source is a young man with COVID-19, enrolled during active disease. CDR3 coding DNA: TGTGCCACCGGGGACAGGGGGAAAATACTAGCACGTACGCAGTATTTT. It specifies CATGDRGKILARTQYF.